What follows describes a single T cell receptor beta chain. Antigen unknown. Germline CDR1 is PRHDT and CDR2 is FYEKMQ (reference sequence). The CDR3 is 14 amino acids. V was clipped by 4 bases and J by 0 bases; unmatched bases: 2. This specimen comes from a study of T cell responses to AZD1222 COVID-19 vaccine. Turning to the study itself: Timing groups of about 4 and about 12 weeks for second doses were pooled.

The method was immunoSEQ multiplex PCR; TCRdb's version includes in-frame clones alone and lacks a portion of them. Of about 120,000 clones in the sample, approximately 90% were seen once. Notes on the study in general: The sample set comprised mostly white British donors with more females, and clonal diversity was possibly underestimated. Regions 160-218 and 743-854 held dominance among vaccine-associated CD4 TCRs, which spanned spike. Unmutated variant regions reportedly attract nearly half of all spike-specific TCRs.

The specimen was peripheral blood, collected on day 0 of AZD1222 vaccination. This chain links TRBV13 with TRBJ1-1, with 7 bases aligning to TRBD1. This receptor was taken from an adult in good health. Here the CDR3 DNA reads TGTGCCAGCAGCTCACAGGGGATGAACACTGAAGCTTTCTTT. Translation gives CASSSQGMNTEAFF.